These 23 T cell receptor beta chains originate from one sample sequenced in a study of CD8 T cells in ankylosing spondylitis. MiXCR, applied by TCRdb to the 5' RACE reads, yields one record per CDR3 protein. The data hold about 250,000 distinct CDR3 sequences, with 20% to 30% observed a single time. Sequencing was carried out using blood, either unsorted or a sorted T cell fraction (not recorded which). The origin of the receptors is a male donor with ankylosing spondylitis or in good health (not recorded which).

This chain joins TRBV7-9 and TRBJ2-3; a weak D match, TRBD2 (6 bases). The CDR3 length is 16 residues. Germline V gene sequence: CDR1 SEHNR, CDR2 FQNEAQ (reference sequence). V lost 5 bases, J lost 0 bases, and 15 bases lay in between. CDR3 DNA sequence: TGTGCCAGCAGCCCCCCAGAGGCGGGGAGCACAGATACGCAGTATTTT. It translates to CASSPPEAGSTDTQYF.

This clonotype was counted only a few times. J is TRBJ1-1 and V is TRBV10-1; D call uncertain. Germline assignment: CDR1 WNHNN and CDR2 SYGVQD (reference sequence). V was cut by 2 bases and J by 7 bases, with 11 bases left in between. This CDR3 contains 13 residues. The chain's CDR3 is CASSETKRGEAFF. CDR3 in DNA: TGCGCCAGCAGTGAGACGAAGAGAGGTGAAGCTTTCTTT.

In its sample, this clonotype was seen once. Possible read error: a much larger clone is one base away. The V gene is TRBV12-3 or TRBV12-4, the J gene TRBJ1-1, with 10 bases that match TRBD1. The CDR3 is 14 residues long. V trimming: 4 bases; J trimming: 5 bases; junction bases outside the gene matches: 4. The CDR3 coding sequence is TGTGCCAGCAGTTCTCCGGGACAGGGGACTGAAGCTTTCTTT. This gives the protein CASSSPGQGTEAFF.

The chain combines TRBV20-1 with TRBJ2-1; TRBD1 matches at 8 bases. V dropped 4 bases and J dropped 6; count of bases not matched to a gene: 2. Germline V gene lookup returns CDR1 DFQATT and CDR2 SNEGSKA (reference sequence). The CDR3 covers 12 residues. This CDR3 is CSAKGTGNEQFF. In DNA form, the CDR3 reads TGCAGTGCTAAAGGGACAGGCAATGAGCAGTTCTTC.

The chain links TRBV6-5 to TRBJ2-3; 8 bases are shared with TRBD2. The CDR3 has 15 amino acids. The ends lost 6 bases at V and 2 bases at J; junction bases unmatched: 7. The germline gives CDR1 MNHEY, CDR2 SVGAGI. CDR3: CASRATSASTDTQYF. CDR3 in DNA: TGTGCCAGCAGGGCGACTAGCGCCTCCACAGATACGCAGTATTTT.

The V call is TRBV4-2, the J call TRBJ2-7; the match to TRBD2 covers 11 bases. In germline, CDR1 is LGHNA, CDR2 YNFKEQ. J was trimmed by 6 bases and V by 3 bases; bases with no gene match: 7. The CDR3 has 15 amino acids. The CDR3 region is CASSQVDSGGAEQYF. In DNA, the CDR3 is TGTGCCAGCAGCCAGGTTGATAGCGGGGGGGCCGAGCAGTACTTC.

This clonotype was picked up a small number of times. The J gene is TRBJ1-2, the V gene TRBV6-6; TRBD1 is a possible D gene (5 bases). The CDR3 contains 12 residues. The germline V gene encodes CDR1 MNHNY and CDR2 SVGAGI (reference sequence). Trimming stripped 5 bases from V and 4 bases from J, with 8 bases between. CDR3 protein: CASSPGAYGYTF. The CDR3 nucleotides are TGTGCCAGCAGTCCCGGGGCCTATGGCTACACCTTC.

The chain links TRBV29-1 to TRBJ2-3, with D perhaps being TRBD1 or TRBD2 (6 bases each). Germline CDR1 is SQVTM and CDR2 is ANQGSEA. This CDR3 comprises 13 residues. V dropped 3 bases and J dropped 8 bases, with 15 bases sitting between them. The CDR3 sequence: CSVDLGGLTTQYF. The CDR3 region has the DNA TGCAGCGTTGATCTGGGGGGCCTCACTACGCAGTATTTT.

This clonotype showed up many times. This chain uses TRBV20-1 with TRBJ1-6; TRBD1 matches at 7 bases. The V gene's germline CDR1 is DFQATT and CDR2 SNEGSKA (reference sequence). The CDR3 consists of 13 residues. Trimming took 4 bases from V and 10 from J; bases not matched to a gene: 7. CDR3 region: CSAIPDRASPLHF. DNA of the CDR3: TGCAGTGCTATACCCGACAGGGCCTCACCCCTCCACTTT.

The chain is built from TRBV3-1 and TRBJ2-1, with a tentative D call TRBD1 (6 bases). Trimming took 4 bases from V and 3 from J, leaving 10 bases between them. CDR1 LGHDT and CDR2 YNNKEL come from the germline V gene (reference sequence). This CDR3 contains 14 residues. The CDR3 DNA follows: TGTGCCAGCAGCCCCCGGACAGACTACAATGAGCAGTTCTTC. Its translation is CASSPRTDYNEQFF.

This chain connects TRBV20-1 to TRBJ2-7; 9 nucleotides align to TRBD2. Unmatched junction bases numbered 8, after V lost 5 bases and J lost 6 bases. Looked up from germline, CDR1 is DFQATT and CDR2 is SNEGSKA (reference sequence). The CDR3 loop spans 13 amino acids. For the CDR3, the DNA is TGCAGTGCTCGCGGGGGGGCTCAGGTCGAGCAGTACTTC. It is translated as CSARGGAQVEQYF.

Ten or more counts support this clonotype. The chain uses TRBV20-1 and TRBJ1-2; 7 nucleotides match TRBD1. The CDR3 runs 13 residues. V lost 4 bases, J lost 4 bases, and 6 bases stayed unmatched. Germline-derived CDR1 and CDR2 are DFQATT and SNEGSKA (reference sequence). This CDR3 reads CSANGQVTYGYTF. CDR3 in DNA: TGCAGTGCTAACGGACAGGTGACCTATGGCTACACCTTC.

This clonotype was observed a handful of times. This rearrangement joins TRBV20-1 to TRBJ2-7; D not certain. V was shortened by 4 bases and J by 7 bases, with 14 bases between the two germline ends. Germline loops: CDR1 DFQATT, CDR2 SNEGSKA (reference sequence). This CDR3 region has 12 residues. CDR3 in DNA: TGCAGTGCTACTAATGCCTTACGTGAGCAGTACTTC. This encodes CSATNALREQYF.

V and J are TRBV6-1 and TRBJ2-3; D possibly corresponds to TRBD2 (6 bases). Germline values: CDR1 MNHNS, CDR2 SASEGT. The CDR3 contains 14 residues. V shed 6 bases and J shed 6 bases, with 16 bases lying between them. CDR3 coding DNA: TGTGCCAGCAGCCTCCTTAGCGGCCAGGATACGCAGTATTTT. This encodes CASSLLSGQDTQYF.

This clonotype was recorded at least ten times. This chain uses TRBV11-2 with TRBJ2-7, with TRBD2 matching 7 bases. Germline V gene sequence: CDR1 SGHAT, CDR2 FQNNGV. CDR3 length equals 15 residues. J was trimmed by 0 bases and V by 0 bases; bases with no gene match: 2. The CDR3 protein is CASSLESGASYEQYF. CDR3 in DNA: TGTGCCAGCAGCTTAGAGAGCGGGGCCTCCTACGAGCAGTACTTC. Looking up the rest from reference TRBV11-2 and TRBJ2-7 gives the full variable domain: EAGVAQSPRYKIIEKRQSVAFWCNPISGHATLYWYQQILGQGPKLLIQFQNNGVVDDSQLPKDRFSAERLKGVDSTLKIQPAKLEDSAVYLCASSLESGASYEQYFGPGTRLTVT.

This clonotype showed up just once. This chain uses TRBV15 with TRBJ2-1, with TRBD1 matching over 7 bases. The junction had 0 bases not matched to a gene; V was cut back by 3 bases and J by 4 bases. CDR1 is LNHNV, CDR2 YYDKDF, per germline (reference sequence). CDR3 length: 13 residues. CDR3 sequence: CATSRGQYNEQFF. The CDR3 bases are TGTGCCACCAGCAGGGGACAGTACAATGAGCAGTTCTTC.

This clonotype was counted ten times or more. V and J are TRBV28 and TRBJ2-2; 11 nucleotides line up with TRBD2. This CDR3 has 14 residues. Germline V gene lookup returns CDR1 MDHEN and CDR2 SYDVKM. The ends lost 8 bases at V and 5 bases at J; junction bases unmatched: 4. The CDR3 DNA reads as TGTGCCAGCGGTAGCGGGGGGGATACCGGGGAGCTGTTTTTT. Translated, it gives CASGSGGDTGELFF. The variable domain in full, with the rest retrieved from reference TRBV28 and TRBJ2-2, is DVKVTQSSRYLVKRTGEKVFLECVQDMDHENMFWYRQDPGLGLRLIYFSYDVKMKEKGDIPEGYSVSREKKERFSLILESASTNQTSMYLCASGSGGDTGELFFGEGSRLTVL.

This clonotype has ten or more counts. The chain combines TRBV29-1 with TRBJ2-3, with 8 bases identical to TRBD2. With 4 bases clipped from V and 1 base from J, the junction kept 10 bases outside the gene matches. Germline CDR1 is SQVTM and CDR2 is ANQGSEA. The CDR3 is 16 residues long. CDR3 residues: CSVAGGGLLGTDTQYF. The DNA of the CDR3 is TGCAGCGTTGCCGGGGGGGGCCTTCTCGGCACAGATACGCAGTATTTT.

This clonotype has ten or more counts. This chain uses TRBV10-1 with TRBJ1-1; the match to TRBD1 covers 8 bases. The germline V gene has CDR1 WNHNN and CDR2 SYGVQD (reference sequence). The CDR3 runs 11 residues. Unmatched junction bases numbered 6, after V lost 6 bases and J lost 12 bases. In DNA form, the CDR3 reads TGCGCCAGCAGGAGGACAGGGATCCCTTTCTTT. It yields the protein CASRRTGIPFF.

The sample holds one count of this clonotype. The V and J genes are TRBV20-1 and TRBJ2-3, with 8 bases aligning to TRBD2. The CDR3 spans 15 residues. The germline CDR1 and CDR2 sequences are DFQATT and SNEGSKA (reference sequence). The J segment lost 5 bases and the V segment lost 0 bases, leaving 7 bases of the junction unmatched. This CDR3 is CSARDPRGGGDTQYF. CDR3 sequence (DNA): TGCAGTGCTAGAGATCCCCGGGGGGGTGGAGATACGCAGTATTTT.

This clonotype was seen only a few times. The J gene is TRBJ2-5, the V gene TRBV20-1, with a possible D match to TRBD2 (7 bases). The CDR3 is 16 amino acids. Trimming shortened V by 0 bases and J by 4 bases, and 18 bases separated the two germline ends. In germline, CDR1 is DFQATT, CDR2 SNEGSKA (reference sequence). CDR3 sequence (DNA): TGCAGTGCTAGAGATCGGGGCCGGGGAGGGGGAGAGACCCAGTACTTC. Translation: CSARDRGRGGGETQYF.

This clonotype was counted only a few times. The CDR3 DNA reads as TGCAGTGCTAAAGAAAGTGCGGACGAAAAACTGTTTTTT. It is translated as CSAKESADEKLFF. This rearrangement joins TRBV20-1 to TRBJ1-4; D uncertain. Between the trimmed V and J ends, which lost 4 bases and 8 bases, there was a span of 14 bases. This CDR3 spans 13 amino acids. In germline, CDR1 is DFQATT, CDR2 SNEGSKA (reference sequence).

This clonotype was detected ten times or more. The CDR3 sequence is CASSLVLAGRAQYF. DNA of the CDR3: TGTGCCAGCAGTTTAGTACTAGCGGGGAGGGCGCAGTATTTT. The chain combines TRBV12-3 or TRBV12-4 with TRBJ2-3, with TRBD2 matching over 10 bases. V was pared by 1 base and J by 10 bases, with 5 bases of the junction left unmatched. CDR3 size: 14 residues.